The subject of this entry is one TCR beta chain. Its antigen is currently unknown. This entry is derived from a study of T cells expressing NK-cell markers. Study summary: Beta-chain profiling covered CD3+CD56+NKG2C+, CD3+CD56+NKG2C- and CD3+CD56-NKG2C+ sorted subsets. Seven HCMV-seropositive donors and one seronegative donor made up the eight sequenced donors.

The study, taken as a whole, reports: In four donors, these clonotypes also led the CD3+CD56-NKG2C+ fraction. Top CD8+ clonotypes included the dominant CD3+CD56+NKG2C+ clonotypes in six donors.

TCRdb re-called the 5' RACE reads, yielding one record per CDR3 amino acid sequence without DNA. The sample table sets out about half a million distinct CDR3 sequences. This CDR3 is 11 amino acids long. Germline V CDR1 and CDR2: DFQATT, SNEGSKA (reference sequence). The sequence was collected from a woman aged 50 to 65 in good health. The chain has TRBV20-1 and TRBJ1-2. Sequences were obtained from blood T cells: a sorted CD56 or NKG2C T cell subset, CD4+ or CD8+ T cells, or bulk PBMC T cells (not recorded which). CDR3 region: CSASTRPGYTF.